Listed here are 24 T cell receptor beta chains from one sample, sequenced in a study of blood T cell repertoires in COVID-19. The data were produced by immunoSEQ multiplex PCR, yet TCRdb's version contains in-frame clones alone and is incomplete. The top ten hold roughly a fifth of the sample, which has approximately 190,000 clones, under 90% seen once. The sample consisted of peripheral blood. All receptors come from a human donor in a cohort sampled during active COVID-19.

This clone was picked up a small number of times. CDR3 region: CASSLAAATRVYGYTF. The DNA for the CDR3 is TGCGCCAGCAGCTTGGCGGCAGCCACGCGGGTCTATGGCTACACCTTC. The chain is built from TRBV5-1 and TRBJ1-2; D gene ambiguous. CDR1 SGHRS and CDR2 YFSETQ come from the germline V gene. Trimming cost V 0 bases and J 4 bases, with 16 bases left between them. The CDR3 runs 16 residues. The full variable domain, with the rest looked up from reference TRBV5-1 and TRBJ1-2, is KAGVTQTPRYLIKTRGQQVTLSCSPISGHRSVSWYQQTPGQGLQFLFEYFSETQRNKGNFPGRFSGRQFSNSRSEMNVSTLELGDSALYLCASSLAAATRVYGYTFGSGTRLTVV.

V and J are TRBV12-3 or TRBV12-4 and TRBJ1-2, with D maybe TRBD1 (5 bases). V lost 8 bases to trimming and J lost 10 bases, with 17 bases between them. This CDR3 region has 12 residues. The CDR3 spells CASQGRAADYTF. The DNA for the CDR3 is TGTGCCAGCCAGGGCCGGGCTGCCGACTACACCTTC.

The chain is built from TRBV18 and TRBJ1-6; no clear D. This CDR3 spans 13 amino acids. CDR1 is KGHSH, CDR2 LQKENI, per germline. The ends were cut back, 3 bases at V and 8 bases at J, with 8 bases in the middle. CDR3 residues: CASSPRVDSPLHF. The CDR3 DNA is TGTGCCAGCTCACCCCGAGTGGATTCACCCCTCCACTTT.

This chain uses TRBV6-5 with TRBJ1-1, with TRBD1 as a possible D gene (6 bases). The length of the CDR3 is 15 residues. Per the germline V gene, CDR1 is MNHEY and CDR2 is SVGAGI. The germline V and J ends were trimmed by 2 bases and 0 bases, with 10 bases remaining between them. CDR3 sequence: CASSYGRGLNTEAFF. CDR3 in DNA: TGTGCCAGCAGTTACGGGCGGGGGCTGAACACTGAAGCTTTCTTT.

The chain carries TRBV10-3 and TRBJ2-5, with 7 bases aligning to TRBD1. The trim removed 1 base at V and 0 bases at J, leaving 8 bases unmatched. The germline V gene encodes CDR1 ENHRY and CDR2 SYGVKD. The CDR3 totals 17 residues. The CDR3 reads CAISELPGTVYQETQYF. In nucleotides, the CDR3 is TGTGCCATCAGTGAGTTACCCGGGACAGTGTACCAAGAGACCCAGTACTTC.

This clone has a single count. This chain connects TRBV24-1 to TRBJ2-5; TRBD1 matches at 8 bases. Germline V lookup: CDR1 KGHDR, CDR2 SFDVKD. The CDR3 covers 14 residues. J was trimmed by 5 bases and V by 6 bases; bases with no gene match: 7. This CDR3 reads CATSSGGIGETQYF. As DNA, the CDR3 is TGTGCCACCAGTTCAGGGGGCATTGGCGAGACCCAGTACTTC.

The chain employs TRBV6-6 and TRBJ1-3; TRBD1 matches at 7 bases. Germline V lookup: CDR1 MNHNY, CDR2 SVGAGI (reference sequence). The CDR3 has 15 residues. The V gene end was trimmed by 5 bases and the J gene end by 0 bases; junction bases not matched to a gene: 4. The CDR3 DNA follows: TGTGCCAGCAGTAACCACAGGGGCTCTGGAAACACCATATATTTT. Amino acid sequence: CASSNHRGSGNTIYF.

This chain connects TRBV4-1 to TRBJ2-7; 7 bases map to TRBD2. Germline-derived CDR1 and CDR2 are MGHRA and YSYEKL. There are 14 residues in the CDR3. Trimming cost V 5 bases and J 5 bases; bases outside gene matches: 9. CDR3 in amino acids: CASSKIGGRDEQYF. The DNA of the CDR3 is TGCGCCAGCAGCAAAATTGGCGGGAGAGACGAGCAGTACTTC.

The rearrangement uses TRBV10-1 and TRBJ2-2; D is perhaps TRBD2 (5 bases). The CDR3 has 14 amino acids. Trimming cost V 6 bases and J 1 base, with 9 bases left between them. CDR1 WNHNN and CDR2 SYGVQD come from the germline V gene (reference sequence). The CDR3 loop is CASRGARNTGELFF. For the CDR3, the DNA is TGCGCCAGCAGGGGAGCGAGGAACACCGGGGAGCTGTTTTTT.

Turning to this clone: A much larger clone lies one base from this, so it may be a read error. This chain joins TRBV6-2 or TRBV6-3 and TRBJ1-5; D remains unclear. The CDR3 spans 13 residues. Germline CDR1 and CDR2: MNHEY and SVGEGT. CDR3 bases: TGTGCCAGCAGTTACAGGGAGAATCAGCCCCGGCATTTT. Amino acid sequence: CASSYRENQPRHF.

The rearrangement joins TRBV20-1 to TRBJ1-2; no clear D. V was trimmed by 6 bases and J by 7 bases, leaving 6 bases between them. From germline, CDR1 is DFQATT and CDR2 SNEGSKA (reference sequence). CDR3 size: 9 residues. CDR3 residues: CSARLGYTF. The CDR3 DNA follows: TGCAGTGCCAGGCTTGGCTACACCTTC.

The chain carries TRBV27 and TRBJ2-6, with D possibly being TRBD2 (6 bases). CDR1 and CDR2 (germline): MNHEY, SMNVEV (reference sequence). V lost 3 bases to trimming and J lost 0 bases, with 9 bases between them. The CDR3 sequence is 16 residues long. CDR3 DNA sequence: TGTGCCAGCAGTTTTATACTAGCCTCTGGGGCCAACGTCCTGACTTTC. This gives the protein CASSFILASGANVLTF. Full variable domain (rest looked up from reference TRBV27 and TRBJ2-6): EAQVTQNPRYLITVTGKKLTVTCSQNMNHEYMSWYRQDPGLGLRQIYYSMNVEVTDKGDVPEGYKVSRKEKRNFPLILESPSPNQTSLYFCASSFILASGANVLTFGAGSRLTVL.

This clone came up once. The rearrangement links TRBV7-9 to TRBJ2-3; TRBD2 matches 8 bases. This CDR3 region has 16 residues. V lost 3 bases and J lost 2; bases outside the gene matches: 7. Germline V gives CDR1 SEHNR, CDR2 FQNEAQ (reference sequence). The CDR3: CASSFFRGGSTDTQYF. The CDR3 DNA reads as TGTGCCAGCAGCTTCTTTCGGGGGGGCTCCACAGATACGCAGTATTTT.

The chain employs TRBV5-1 and TRBJ1-2, with a tentative D call TRBD1 (5 bases). The CDR3 is 15 residues long. From germline, CDR1 is SGHRS and CDR2 YFSETQ. V lost 3 bases, J lost 3 bases, and 15 bases lay in between. The CDR3 DNA follows: TGCGCCAGCAGCTCAGCTATAGGGACTGACTATGGCTACACCTTC. Translated: CASSSAIGTDYGYTF. Filled out from reference TRBV5-1 and TRBJ1-2, the complete variable domain reads KAGVTQTPRYLIKTRGQQVTLSCSPISGHRSVSWYQQTPGQGLQFLFEYFSETQRNKGNFPGRFSGRQFSNSRSEMNVSTLELGDSALYLCASSSAIGTDYGYTFGSGTRLTVV.

The CDR3 nucleotides read TGTGCCAGCAGTGAAAGAATTCCAGGGTGGTCGGGGGAGCTGTTTTTT. Translating gives CASSERIPGWSGELFF. This sequence joins TRBV2 and TRBJ2-2, with D perhaps TRBD1 (5 bases). Germline V gives CDR1 SNHLY, CDR2 FYNNEI. CDR3 length: 16 amino acids. Trimming stripped 2 bases from V and 8 bases from J, with 18 bases between. The full variable domain, rest sourced from reference TRBV2 and TRBJ2-2, is EPEVTQTPSHQVTQMGQEVILRCVPISNHLYFYWYRQILGQKVEFLVSFYNNEISEKSEIFDDQFSVERPDGSNFTLKIRSTKLEDSAMYFCASSERIPGWSGELFFGEGSRLTVL.

The chain recombines TRBV28 with TRBJ2-2; 8 bases line up with TRBD2. This CDR3 is 17 amino acids long. Germline V gives CDR1 MDHEN, CDR2 SYDVKM. Trimming removed 5 bases from V and 1 base from J; junction bases left unmatched: 9. DNA of the CDR3: TGTGCCAGCAGTACTGGAGCGGGAGTCGGGAACACCGGGGAGCTGTTTTTT. It specifies CASSTGAGVGNTGELFF.

V gene TRBV6-5 combines with J gene TRBJ2-1; the match to TRBD1 covers 10 bases. V gave up 6 bases and J gave up 7 bases; unmatched junction bases: 6. The germline gives CDR1 MNHEY, CDR2 SVGAGI. CDR3 length: 14 amino acids. The DNA for the CDR3 is TGTGCCAGCAGGGGACAGGGGATAACGAATGAGCAGTTCTTC. This translates into CASRGQGITNEQFF.

DNA of the CDR3: TGCGCCAGCAGTGATCCGGGGGTTAAGACCCAGTACTTC. Amino acid sequence: CASSDPGVKTQYF. The chain combines TRBV10-2 with TRBJ2-5, with D tentatively TRBD2 (6 bases). CDR3 size: 13 residues. The V gene lost 3 bases and the J gene lost 6 bases, with 11 bases spanning the gap. The germline V gene encodes CDR1 WSHSY and CDR2 SAAADI.

This sequence joins TRBV19 and TRBJ2-2; D possibly corresponds to TRBD2 (5 bases). Trimming took off 9 bases at V and 1 base at J, with 12 bases between the two ends. This CDR3 spans 14 amino acids. Germline V lookup: CDR1 LNHDA, CDR2 SQIVND (reference sequence). The CDR3 loop reads CASWGAGNTGELFF. In DNA, the CDR3 is TGTGCCAGCTGGGGTGCGGGGAACACCGGGGAGCTGTTTTTT.

The rearrangement links TRBV11-1 to TRBJ1-6; D might be TRBD1 (5 bases). The V gene lost 3 bases and the J gene lost 9 bases, with 12 bases spanning the gap. CDR1 and CDR2 from the germline V gene are SGHAT and FQDESV (reference sequence). CDR3 length equals 14 residues. The CDR3 DNA follows: TGTGCCAGCAGCTTGGGTCATGGGGCTTCACCCCTCCACTTT. Protein: CASSLGHGASPLHF.

The CDR3 region has the DNA TGCGCCAGCAGCTTGGCCAGTAGCTATGGTTGGGATACGCAGTATTTT. Translating gives CASSLASSYGWDTQYF. This chain uses TRBV5-1 with TRBJ2-3, with unresolved D. In germline, CDR1 is SGHRS, CDR2 YFSETQ. The CDR3 spans 16 residues. Trimming left V 0 bases short and J 6 bases short, with 17 bases between.

This chain joins TRBV5-4 and TRBJ2-1, with 7 nucleotides matching TRBD1. This CDR3 is 14 amino acids long. V gave up 2 bases and J gave up 5 bases; unmatched junction bases: 4. Germline V gene sequence: CDR1 SGHNT, CDR2 YYREEE (reference sequence). This CDR3 is CASSLQGSHNEQFF. The CDR3 DNA reads TGTGCCAGCAGCTTACAGGGGTCCCACAATGAGCAGTTCTTC.

This clone was seen a few times. The chain couples TRBV18 to TRBJ2-3, with D possibly TRBD2 on 5 matching bases. Deletions cut 2 bases from V and 0 bases from J, with 9 bases between. This CDR3 is 15 amino acids long. CDR1 and CDR2 from the germline V gene are KGHSH and LQKENI. The CDR3 sequence: CASSPARLSTDTQYF. CDR3 sequence (DNA): TGTGCCAGCTCACCAGCGAGACTAAGCACAGATACGCAGTATTTT.

The CDR3 DNA reads as TGTGCCAGCAGTTGGGGACAGGGGAACACTGAAGCTTTCTTT. Its translation is CASSWGQGNTEAFF. V is TRBV28 and J is TRBJ1-1, with 9 bases that match TRBD1. The CDR3 consists of 14 residues. The V and J ends lost 4 bases and 1 base, in that order; junction bases with no gene match: 1. Looked up from germline, CDR1 is MDHEN and CDR2 is SYDVKM.